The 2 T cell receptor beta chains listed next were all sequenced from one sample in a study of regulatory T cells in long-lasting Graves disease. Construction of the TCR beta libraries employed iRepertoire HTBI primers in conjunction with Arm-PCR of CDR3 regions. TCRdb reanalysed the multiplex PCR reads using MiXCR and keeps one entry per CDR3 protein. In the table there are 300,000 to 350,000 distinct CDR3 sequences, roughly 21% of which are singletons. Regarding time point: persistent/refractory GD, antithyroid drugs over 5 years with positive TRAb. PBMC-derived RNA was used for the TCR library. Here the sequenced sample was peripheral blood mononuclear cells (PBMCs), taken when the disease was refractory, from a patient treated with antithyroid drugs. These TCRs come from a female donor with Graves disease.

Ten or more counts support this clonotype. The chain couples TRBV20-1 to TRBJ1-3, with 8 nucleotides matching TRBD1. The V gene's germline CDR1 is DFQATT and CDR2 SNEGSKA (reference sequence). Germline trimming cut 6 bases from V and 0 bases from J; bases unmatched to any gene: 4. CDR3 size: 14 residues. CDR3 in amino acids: CSARGQVSGNTIYF. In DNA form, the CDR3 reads TGCAGTGCCAGGGGACAGGTCTCTGGAAACACCATATATTTT.

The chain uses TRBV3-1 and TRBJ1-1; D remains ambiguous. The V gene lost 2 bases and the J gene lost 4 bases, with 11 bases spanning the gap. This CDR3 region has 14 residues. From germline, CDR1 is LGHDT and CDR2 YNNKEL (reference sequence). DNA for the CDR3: TGTGCCAGCAGCCAAAGTAGTGTGGGCACTGAAGCTTTCTTT. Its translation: CASSQSSVGTEAFF.